The rows below give T cell receptor beta chains drawn from one sample of a study. TCRdb re-derived calls from the 5' RACE reads in MiXCR, one entry per CDR3 protein. The sample consists of 6,400 or so distinct CDR3 sequences, 59% of them appearing once. The sequencing sample was made of tumor-infiltrating memory CD4+ T cells sorted from the breast tumor. These TCRs come from a female donor with breast cancer. Both conserved end residues are part of each CDR3. The D gene is left open where the match is weak. Some rows mark clone size as missing; the rest say once, few, many or name a class of expanded clone.

len,j_gene,d_gene,abundance,v_gene,CDR3nt,CDR3aa
14,TRBJ1-1,NA,NA,TRBV5-1,TGCGCCAGCAGTTTGCTTCGTGAGGGCACTGAAGCTTTCTTT,CASSLLREGTEAFF
14,TRBJ1-1,TRBD1,NA,TRBV12-3/TRBV12-4,TGTGCCAGCACTTTCGACAGGGGGACCACTGAAGCTTTCTTT,CASTFDRGTTEAFF
11,TRBJ2-7,NA,NA,TRBV20-1,TGCAGTGCTACGCGGGCCCACGAGCAGTACTTC,CSATRAHEQYF
13,TRBJ2-1,NA,NA,TRBV7-7,TGTGCTAGCGGCTCCAATACAGGGAATGAGCAGTTCTTC,CASGSNTGNEQFF
13,TRBJ1-1,NA,NA,TRBV29-1,TGCAGCGTCATAAGGCAGGGAGACACTGAAGCTTTCTTT,CSVIRQGDTEAFF
13,TRBJ2-5,NA,few,TRBV7-6,TGTGCCAGCAGCTTAAGGCAGCAAGAGACCCAGTACTTC,CASSLRQQETQYF
12,TRBJ2-3,NA,NA,TRBV20-1,TGCAGTGCTAGAGACAAAGGAGATACGCAGTATTTT,CSARDKGDTQYF
13,TRBJ1-4,NA,NA,TRBV4-1,TGCGCCAGCAGCCAGTGGAGAACGGAAAAACTGTTTTTT,CASSQWRTEKLFF
12,TRBJ1-2,NA,NA,TRBV20-1,TGCAGTGCTAGAGTGCTGGGCTATGGCTACACCTTC,CSARVLGYGYTF
15,TRBJ2-3,NA,NA,TRBV7-3,TGTGCCAGCAGCTCTCAGGGGGGAAGCACAGATACGCAGTATTTT,CASSSQGGSTDTQYF
13,TRBJ2-7,NA,NA,TRBV7-6,TGTGCCAGCAGCTTAGGCCGGTACTACGAGCAGTACTTC,CASSLGRYYEQYF
12,TRBJ2-7,TRBD1,NA,TRBV7-9,TGTGCCAGCAGCTCGGGACAGACCGAGCAGTACTTC,CASSSGQTEQYF
15,TRBJ2-1,TRBD1,NA,TRBV5-1,TGCGCCAGCTCGGGACAGGGGGCGGCCTACAATGAGCAGTTCTTC,CASSGQGAAYNEQFF
18,TRBJ1-2,TRBD1,NA,TRBV6-1,TGTGCCAGCAGAGACCACCTTCCACGGGACAGGGGTATCTATGGCTGCACCTTC,CASRDHLPRDRGIYGCTF
16,TRBJ2-5,TRBD2,NA,TRBV12-3/TRBV12-4,TGTGCCAGCAGTTCCTGGATTAGCGGGGGTCAAGAGACCCAGTACTTC,CASSSWISGGQETQYF
13,TRBJ2-5,NA,NA,TRBV5-1,TGCGCCAGCAGCTTCCAGTCTCAAGAGACCCAGTACTTC,CASSFQSQETQYF
13,TRBJ2-1,TRBD1,NA,TRBV10-3,TGTGCCACTACAGACAGGGTCCCCAATGAGCAGTTCTTC,CATTDRVPNEQFF
15,TRBJ1-6,TRBD1,NA,TRBV7-9,TGTGCCAGCAGCTCCCCGGACAGGACCAATTCACCCCTCCACTTT,CASSSPDRTNSPLHF
16,TRBJ2-3,TRBD1,NA,TRBV10-1,TGCGCCAGCAGTGATGGACCGGGACAGGGGACAGATACGCAGTATTTT,CASSDGPGQGTDTQYF
11,TRBJ1-2,NA,NA,TRBV7-6,TGTGCCACCTTGTTGGGAGATGGCTACACCTTC,CATLLGDGYTF
13,TRBJ2-3,NA,few,TRBV5-5,TGTGCCAGCAGCTTGAGGCCAACAGATACGCAGTATTTT,CASSLRPTDTQYF
17,TRBJ2-2,TRBD2,NA,TRBV19,TGTGCCAGTAGTACTGGCGGGAGGGCCGGGAACACCGGGGAGCTGTTTTTT,CASSTGGRAGNTGELFF
13,TRBJ1-1,NA,NA,TRBV20-1,TGCAGTGTAACGGACACGATGAACACTGAAGCTTTCTTT,CSVTDTMNTEAFF
15,TRBJ1-6,NA,NA,TRBV7-3,TGTGCCAGCAGCTCAACAGGGTTTGGTAATTCACCCCTCCACTTT,CASSSTGFGNSPLHF
13,TRBJ1-1,NA,NA,TRBV7-9,TGTGCCAGCAGCTTCATCGTGAACATTGAAGCTTTCTTT,CASSFIVNIEAFF